Listed below are T cell receptor beta chains from one sample, sequenced in a study of CD4 T cells in relation to SARS-CoV-2 and coronaviruses. Sequencing was performed with immunoSEQ multiplex PCR; in TCRdb, only in-frame clones are kept and a portion is missing. The table records tens of thousands of clones, just over 90% of them present only once. The sample consisted of naive CD4+ T cells from PBMCs. The receptors were sampled from an adult with COVID-19. Each CDR3 is given with its conserved first and last residue. Fields, in order: V gene, J gene, D gene, clone size, CDR3 DNA, CDR3 protein. The D gene is left open where the match is weak. Clone size, where shown, is once, few, many, or a class for clones that have expanded.

V gene: TRBV7-3
J gene: TRBJ1-2
D gene: TRBD1
clone size: NA
CDR3 DNA: TGTGCCAGCAGCCTCGGACAGGGCTATGGCTACACCTTC
CDR3 protein: CASSLGQGYGYTF

V gene: TRBV27
J gene: TRBJ2-7
D gene: NA
clone size: NA
CDR3 DNA: TGTGCCAGCAGTTACGGGGTTGTGGGCTCCTACGAGCAGTACTTC
CDR3 protein: CASSYGVVGSYEQYF

V gene: TRBV18
J gene: TRBJ2-1
D gene: NA
clone size: NA
CDR3 DNA: TGTGCCAGCTCCGAGCGTGTTGCCGGAGGCTCCTACAATGAGCAGTTCTTC
CDR3 protein: CASSERVAGGSYNEQFF

V gene: TRBV7-3
J gene: TRBJ1-1
D gene: NA
clone size: NA
CDR3 DNA: TGTGCCAGCAGCTTTGGGGGTAACACTGAAGCTTTCTTT
CDR3 protein: CASSFGGNTEAFF

V gene: TRBV6-5
J gene: TRBJ1-2
D gene: NA
clone size: NA
CDR3 DNA: TGTGCCAGCAGCCTTGGATGGGGGGGCGATGGCTACACCTTC
CDR3 protein: CASSLGWGGDGYTF

V gene: TRBV11-2
J gene: TRBJ1-4
D gene: NA
clone size: NA
CDR3 DNA: TGTGCCAGCAGCTTAGACAGTTCCCTTGAAAAACTGTTTTTT
CDR3 protein: CASSLDSSLEKLFF

V gene: TRBV18
J gene: TRBJ2-7
D gene: TRBD1
clone size: once
CDR3 DNA: TGTGCCAGCTCAAATCCGGGACAGGGTGATTACGAGCAGTACTTC
CDR3 protein: CASSNPGQGDYEQYF

V gene: TRBV21-1
J gene: TRBJ1-1
D gene: NA
clone size: few
CDR3 DNA: TGTGCCAGCAGCAAGCACCCCTGCCGGGACACTGAAGCTTTCTTT
CDR3 protein: CASSKHPCRDTEAFF

V gene: TRBV19
J gene: TRBJ2-7
D gene: NA
clone size: NA
CDR3 DNA: TGTGCCAGTAGTATTCAAGGGACGTATACCTACGAGCAGTACTTC
CDR3 protein: CASSIQGTYTYEQYF

V gene: TRBV9
J gene: TRBJ2-7
D gene: NA
clone size: NA
CDR3 DNA: TGTGCCAGCAGCGCGGGACCCAAGGACTACGAGCAGTACTTC
CDR3 protein: CASSAGPKDYEQYF

V gene: TRBV10-1
J gene: TRBJ2-3
D gene: NA
clone size: NA
CDR3 DNA: TGCGCCAGCAGTGCAGGACTAACGAGCACAGATACGCAGTATTTT
CDR3 protein: CASSAGLTSTDTQYF

V gene: TRBV28
J gene: TRBJ2-5
D gene: NA
clone size: NA
CDR3 DNA: TGTGCCAGCAGTTTGTTCAGGCGGGGAGAGACCCAGTACTTC
CDR3 protein: CASSLFRRGETQYF

V gene: TRBV10-3
J gene: TRBJ2-2
D gene: TRBD2
clone size: NA
CDR3 DNA: TGTGCCATCAGTCCAGGGGCTAGCGGGAGTCAATACGGGGAGCTGTTTTTT
CDR3 protein: CAISPGASGSQYGELFF

V gene: TRBV15
J gene: TRBJ2-1
D gene: NA
clone size: NA
CDR3 DNA: TGTGCCACCAGCCGATCTCCCCTGGTGTTCTCCTACAATGAGCAGTTCTTC
CDR3 protein: CATSRSPLVFSYNEQFF

V gene: TRBV2
J gene: TRBJ2-1
D gene: TRBD2
clone size: NA
CDR3 DNA: TGTGCCAGCAGAACCGGGACTAGCGGGAGTCCACGCTCCTACAATGAGCAGTTCTTC
CDR3 protein: CASRTGTSGSPRSYNEQFF

V gene: TRBV4-1
J gene: TRBJ2-1
D gene: TRBD1
clone size: NA
CDR3 DNA: TGCGCCAGCAGCCAAAGGACAGGGGGTTTCGATGAGCAGTTCTTC
CDR3 protein: CASSQRTGGFDEQFF

V gene: TRBV6-5
J gene: TRBJ1-4
D gene: NA
clone size: NA
CDR3 DNA: TGTGCCACCTCCCGAGACCGTCAAAATGAAAAACTGTTTTTT
CDR3 protein: CATSRDRQNEKLFF

V gene: TRBV20-1
J gene: TRBJ1-6
D gene: NA
clone size: NA
CDR3 DNA: TGCAGTGCTAGTTCGGTTGTTCGGGAGGTAGGATCACCCCTCCACTTT
CDR3 protein: CSASSVVREVGSPLHF

V gene: TRBV7-2
J gene: TRBJ2-7
D gene: NA
clone size: NA
CDR3 DNA: TGTGCCAGCAGCTTGACCTACGGAACCTACGAGCAGTACTTC
CDR3 protein: CASSLTYGTYEQYF

V gene: TRBV9
J gene: TRBJ2-2
D gene: NA
clone size: NA
CDR3 DNA: TGTGCCAGCAGCGTAGTTTCCGCGGCCGGGGAGCTGTTTTTT
CDR3 protein: CASSVVSAAGELFF

V gene: TRBV12-3/TRBV12-4
J gene: TRBJ1-5
D gene: NA
clone size: NA
CDR3 DNA: TGTGCCAGCACTCAGGGACACAATCAGCCCCAGCATTTT
CDR3 protein: CASTQGHNQPQHF

V gene: TRBV7-9
J gene: TRBJ2-2
D gene: NA
clone size: NA
CDR3 DNA: TGTGCCAGCAGCTTGGGGGGCACCGGGGAGCTGTTTTTT
CDR3 protein: CASSLGGTGELFF

V gene: TRBV27
J gene: TRBJ2-2
D gene: TRBD2
clone size: NA
CDR3 DNA: TGTGCCAGCAGTTCAACTAGCGTCACCGGGGAGCTGTTTTTT
CDR3 protein: CASSSTSVTGELFF

V gene: TRBV6-5
J gene: TRBJ2-3
D gene: TRBD2
clone size: once
CDR3 DNA: TGTGCCAGCAGCCGGTTAGCGGGAGGACCAGATACGCAGTATTTT
CDR3 protein: CASSRLAGGPDTQYF

V gene: TRBV13
J gene: TRBJ1-1
D gene: NA
clone size: once
CDR3 DNA: TGTGCCAGCAGCTTAAGGGGGAACACTGAAGCTTTCTTT
CDR3 protein: CASSLRGNTEAFF

V gene: TRBV7-8
J gene: TRBJ1-2
D gene: NA
clone size: NA
CDR3 DNA: TGTGCCAGCAGCCCGCAGGGTCGTGGCTATGGCTACACCTTC
CDR3 protein: CASSPQGRGYGYTF

V gene: TRBV18
J gene: TRBJ1-6
D gene: NA
clone size: NA
CDR3 DNA: TGTGCCACCACTTTGGGGGTGCTCGGTTCGGGGTCACCCCTCCACTTT
CDR3 protein: CATTLGVLGSGSPLHF

V gene: TRBV19
J gene: TRBJ2-3
D gene: TRBD2
clone size: NA
CDR3 DNA: TGTGCCAGTAGTATAGAACCAGCGGGAGATCTCACAGATACGCAGTATTTT
CDR3 protein: CASSIEPAGDLTDTQYF

V gene: TRBV5-1
J gene: TRBJ2-2
D gene: NA
clone size: NA
CDR3 DNA: TGCGCCAGCATTGAGCTGGCGGGGAACACCGGGGAGCTGTTTTTT
CDR3 protein: CASIELAGNTGELFF

V gene: TRBV10-3
J gene: TRBJ2-2
D gene: NA
clone size: NA
CDR3 DNA: TGTGCCATCAGTGCGATCGGACTCAACACCGGGGAGCTGTTTTTT
CDR3 protein: CAISAIGLNTGELFF

V gene: TRBV6-5
J gene: TRBJ2-7
D gene: NA
clone size: NA
CDR3 DNA: TGTGCCAGCAGATGGACAGATTCCTACGAGCAGTACTTC
CDR3 protein: CASRWTDSYEQYF

V gene: TRBV3-1/TRBV3-2
J gene: TRBJ2-3
D gene: TRBD2
clone size: NA
CDR3 DNA: TGTGCCAGCAGCCGGGTGGGACTAGCGGGATCCACAGATACGCAGTATTTT
CDR3 protein: CASSRVGLAGSTDTQYF

V gene: TRBV5-1
J gene: TRBJ2-3
D gene: TRBD2
clone size: NA
CDR3 DNA: TGCGCCAGCAGCTTGTTAGCGGGTGATCCCACAGATACGCAGTATTTT
CDR3 protein: CASSLLAGDPTDTQYF

V gene: TRBV28
J gene: TRBJ2-7
D gene: TRBD2
clone size: NA
CDR3 DNA: TGTGCCAGCAGTCCCTCAGCGGGAGGAACTAAGGAGCAGTACTTC
CDR3 protein: CASSPSAGGTKEQYF

V gene: TRBV5-1
J gene: TRBJ2-3
D gene: TRBD2
clone size: NA
CDR3 DNA: TGCGCCAGCAGCTGGGGACTAGCGGCCACAGATACGCAGTATTTT
CDR3 protein: CASSWGLAATDTQYF

V gene: TRBV11-3
J gene: TRBJ2-1
D gene: TRBD2
clone size: once
CDR3 DNA: TGTGCCAGCAGCTTAGTGGTAGCGGGAGGGGGCAATGAGCAGTTCTTC
CDR3 protein: CASSLVVAGGGNEQFF

V gene: TRBV11-3
J gene: TRBJ2-4
D gene: NA
clone size: once
CDR3 DNA: TGTGCCAGCAGCTTAGACAGAAAAAACATTCAGTACTTC
CDR3 protein: CASSLDRKNIQYF

V gene: TRBV5-1
J gene: TRBJ2-2
D gene: TRBD2
clone size: NA
CDR3 DNA: TGCGCCAGCAGCTTGGTTCCTAGCGGGGTATGGGCCGGGGAGCTGTTTTTT
CDR3 protein: CASSLVPSGVWAGELFF

V gene: TRBV28
J gene: TRBJ2-7
D gene: TRBD1
clone size: once
CDR3 DNA: TGTGCCAGCAGTCGACAGGGGATCGCCTACGAGCAGTACTTC
CDR3 protein: CASSRQGIAYEQYF

V gene: TRBV11-2
J gene: TRBJ2-7
D gene: NA
clone size: NA
CDR3 DNA: TGTGCCAGCAGCTTAGATCGGACTATCTCCTACGAGCAGTACTTC
CDR3 protein: CASSLDRTISYEQYF

V gene: TRBV6-2/TRBV6-3
J gene: TRBJ1-1
D gene: NA
clone size: few
CDR3 DNA: TGTGCCAGCAGTCCACTCAGGGGTTCTGAAGCTTTCTTT
CDR3 protein: CASSPLRGSEAFF

V gene: TRBV6-5
J gene: TRBJ1-5
D gene: TRBD1
clone size: few
CDR3 DNA: TGTGCCAGCAGAGGGACAGGTTATAGCAATCAGCCCCAGCATTTT
CDR3 protein: CASRGTGYSNQPQHF

V gene: TRBV7-2
J gene: TRBJ1-2
D gene: NA
clone size: NA
CDR3 DNA: TGTGCCAGCAGCGCCGCCGGGCCCAGCTACACCTTC
CDR3 protein: CASSAAGPSYTF

V gene: TRBV3-1/TRBV3-2
J gene: TRBJ2-7
D gene: TRBD2
clone size: NA
CDR3 DNA: TGTGCCAGCAGCGGGCGGGGGAGCTCCTACGAGCAGTACTTC
CDR3 protein: CASSGRGSSYEQYF

V gene: TRBV5-6
J gene: TRBJ2-5
D gene: TRBD2
clone size: NA
CDR3 DNA: TGTGCCAGCAGCCCGACTAGCGGGAGCCTAATCCAAGAGACCCAGTACTTC
CDR3 protein: CASSPTSGSLIQETQYF